This TCR beta chain emerged from a study of T cells after yellow fever vaccination. A single record per CDR3 protein comes from TCRdb applying MiXCR to the 5' RACE reads. The data contain 250,000 to 400,000 distinct CDR3 sequences, roughly 4.3% of them singletons. The V end was cut by 7 bases, the J end by 7 bases, with 16 bases between. Per the germline V gene, CDR1 is SNHLY and CDR2 is FYNNEI. The CDR3 runs 13 residues. The chain recombines TRBV2 with TRBJ1-2; maybe TRBD1 (5 bases). Sequencing was performed on PBMCs, taken 5 days after the yellow fever booster vaccination. The origin of this receptor is a man in his late teens or twenties who received the YFV17D yellow fever vaccine. The CDR3 protein is CASTIRDRRGYTF. In DNA, the CDR3 is TGTGCCAGCACAATCAGGGATCGTCGTGGCTACACCTTC.